This T cell receptor (beta chain) was captured in a study of CD8 T cells in Susac syndrome. This CDR3 contains 13 residues. Germline V lookup: CDR1 GTSNPN, CDR2 SVGIG (reference sequence). V lost 0 bases and J 4 bases, leaving 9 bases between the germline ends. Random hexamers were used to reverse transcribe roughly 0.45 to 1 ug of RNA. A single record per CDR3 protein comes from TCRdb applying MiXCR to the immunoSEQ multiplex PCR reads. Of approximately 120,000 distinct CDR3 sequences in the sample, about 94% were seen once. The chain links TRBV30 to TRBJ1-2; D gene unclear. Material: CD8+ T cells from PBMCs. The TCR comes from a human donor with Susac syndrome. The CDR3, as DNA: TGTGCCTGGAGTGTACTGGCCGGCTATGGCTACACCTTC. Protein sequence: CAWSVLAGYGYTF. Complete variable domain (other parts from reference TRBV30 and TRBJ1-2): SQTIHQWPATLVQPVGSPLSLECTVEGTSNPNLYWYRQAAGRGLQLLFYSVGIGQISSEVPQNLSASRPQDRQFILSSKKLLLSDSGFYLCAWSVLAGYGYTFGSGTRLTVV.